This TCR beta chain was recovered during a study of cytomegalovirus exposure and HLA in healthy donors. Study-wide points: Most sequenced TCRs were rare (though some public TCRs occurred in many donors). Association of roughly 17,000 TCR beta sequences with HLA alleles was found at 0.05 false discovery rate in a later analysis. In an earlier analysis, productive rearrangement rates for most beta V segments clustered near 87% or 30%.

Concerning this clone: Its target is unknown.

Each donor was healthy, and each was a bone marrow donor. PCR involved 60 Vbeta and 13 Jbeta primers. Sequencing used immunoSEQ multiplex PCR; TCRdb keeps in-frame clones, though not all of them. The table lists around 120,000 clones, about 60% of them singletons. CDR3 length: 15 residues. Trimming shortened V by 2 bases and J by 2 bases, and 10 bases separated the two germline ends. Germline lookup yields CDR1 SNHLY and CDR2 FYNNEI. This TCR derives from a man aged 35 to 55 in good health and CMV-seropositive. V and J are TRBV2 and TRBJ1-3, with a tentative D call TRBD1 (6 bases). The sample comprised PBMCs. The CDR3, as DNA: TGTGCCAGCAGTGAACAGGGGCAGACTGGAAACACCATATATTTT. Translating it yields CASSEQGQTGNTIYF.